This T cell receptor (beta chain) was found in a study of cytomegalovirus exposure and HLA in healthy donors. Study results and caveats: Later, an analysis found that common viral pathogens appeared to be linked with several of the most significant clusters. A missense variant in DCLRE1C was later tied to TCR beta V- and J-gene trimming. Donors were assumed by presence/absence analyses to have roughly uniform sequencing depth.

PCR involved 60 Vbeta and 13 Jbeta primers. Here immunoSEQ multiplex PCR was the method, and the copy in TCRdb shows in-frame clones only, minus some. The sample records 200,000 to 250,000 clones, 70% being singletons. As for this clone: Its antigen is unknown.

Sequences were obtained from PBMCs. This receptor was taken from a man aged 40-49 years in good health and CMV-seropositive.

The DNA of the CDR3 is TGTGCCAGCACCCGGACAGGCGACGGGAGATATGGCTACACCTTC. Amino acids: CASTRTGDGRYGYTF. The rearrangement links TRBV6-6 to TRBJ1-2; 7 bases map to TRBD1. The CDR3 is 15 residues long. Germline CDR1 and CDR2: MNHNY and SVGAGI (reference sequence). Losses at the gene ends were 7 bases for V and 5 bases for J; bases not matched to a gene: 13.